The subject of this entry is one TCR beta chain. No antigen is known for it. One base away there is no much larger clone; base qualities are not given. This entry is derived from a study of cytomegalovirus exposure and HLA in healthy donors (TCRdb year 2017). Context from the whole study: According to an earlier analysis of a few hundred of the donors, about 179 million T cells yielded over 100 million unique TCR beta sequences and about 280 Gb of sequence data. Approximately 310 gigabases of sequencing data and approximately 84 million unique TCR sequences were included in an early release covering about 700 HLA-typed donors. Several DR-DQ haplotypes were handled as single units for association and clustering because linkage in the cohort was strong. Among roughly 370 genotyped donors of the cohort, an average of about 240,000 unique TCR beta nucleotide sequences were sequenced per donor, 15% to 20% of them non-productive. To predict cytomegalovirus infection status, the study brought together high-throughput TCR immunosequencing, statistical association of individual TCRs with disease status, and machine learning. A later genetic analysis used genome-wide SNP genotypes for about 65% of the roughly 670 donors, treating that subset as a discovery cohort. Typing coverage varied by locus: roughly 629-630 donors for A, B, C, DRB1 and DQB1; roughly 510 for DQA1; around 570 for DPA1; under 490 for DPB1. The study was designed to test whether signatures of past pathogen exposure could be identified by cataloging public T cell receptors. A separate validation cohort of roughly 130 different subjects was used in addition to the 666-subject first cohort. The study profiled the T cell repertoires of under 700 subjects by immunosequencing and related them to cytomegalovirus serostatus. The later analysis used no new phenotypic data to find candidate immune exposures, relying instead on TCR beta sequences and their occurrence across donors. Donor age, sex, ethnicity and CMV serostatus were compiled alongside the repertoire data. HLA typing covered class I and class II loci at four-digit resolution. A later analysis re-analyzed previously published TCR beta repertoires from 666 donors and added high-resolution HLA genotyping to study TCR occurrence patterns. Every discovery cohort repertoire had been produced on one sequencing platform. An earlier analysis of fewer than 750 of the donors used high-throughput TCR beta sequencing to judge whether each TCR beta V gene segment behaved as functional or pseudogenic. Among the roughly 400 genotyped donors, 75% to 90% belonged to the genetic ancestry cluster associated with self-reported Caucasian donors. What the work shows at the level of the full study, not this receptor alone: In vitro tests confirmed that a few of the cytomegalovirus-associated TCR beta chains recognize cytomegalovirus antigens. The authors suggested that the approach could potentially be extended to other disease states and immunological phenotypes. A further reported finding was that TCR beta sequences accurately predicted the HLA-A and HLA-B alleles for most subjects in the first cohort. Strong co-occurrence of HLA alleles, especially DR and DQ, made assigning TCR associations to individual alleles difficult. Because the 87-base-pair reads could not distinguish some IMGT-functional V segments, including TRBV6-2 and TRBV6-3, those segments were excluded. Because HLA typing was missing for some donors at each locus, association tests included only the typed subset. Roughly uniform sequencing depth across donors was assumed in presence/absence analyses, although this assumption may not hold. In a later analysis, TCR association rates were found to vary across HLA loci, with the most associated TCRs seen for DRB1 alleles and the fewest for HLA-C alleles. In a later genetic analysis, a missense DCLRE1C variant was associated with V-gene and J-gene trimming of TCR beta chains, and the association was replicated in an independent cohort. Compared with equally common non-associated chains, HLA-associated TCR beta chains in a later analysis were more clonally expanded and had lower generation probabilities. A later analysis reported that several top co-occurrence clusters appeared linked to parvovirus B19, influenza, CMV and Epstein-Barr virus. The only immune exposure information available for the cohort was CMV serostatus. The earlier analysis of around 600 of the donors excluded 15 to 20 rarely observed V segments, including chromosome 9 orphons, because counts were too low. In an earlier analysis of roughly 560 of the donors, most TCR beta V segments were observed in productive rearrangements about 87% or about 30% of the time, broadly matching IMGT annotations. Most CMV-associated TCR beta chains appeared to be HLA-restricted in a later analysis, and the HLA associations seemed to be driven largely by CMV exposure. In this cohort, only TCR beta chains were sequenced, and detectable features were limited by the absence of alpha or paired-chain data. In a later analysis, around 17,000 TCR beta sequences were associated with specific HLA alleles at a false discovery rate of 0.05. In both the original and validation cohorts, the classifier was reported to diagnose cytomegalovirus status with high specificity and sensitivity. The study listed 150 to 200 TCR beta chains as associated with cytomegalovirus. Most TCR sequences were seen in very few donors, while some public TCRs were found in many individuals. Linkage disequilibrium might explain the correlated functional status among segregating V segments, but an unknown experimental factor could not be excluded. A later genetic analysis reported fewer N-insertions in productive TCRs among donors in an Asian-associated ancestry cluster than the roughly 700-donor mean. The sequencing pipeline was judged likely to have produced a cluster of highly shared sequence variants as a technical artifact.

The cohort consisted of some 730 healthy bone marrow donors. At the time of sampling, every cohort member was nominally healthy, though immune exposures that went unrecorded were likely present. The donor tested CMV seronegative and was one of the 352 seronegative cohort members. Each donor provided a peripheral blood sample, and peripheral blood mononuclear cells were used for TCR beta sequencing. The Qiagen DNeasy Blood Extraction Kit was used to extract genomic DNA from the blood cell samples. CDR1 MDHEN and CDR2 SYDVKM are derived from the germline V gene. The CDR3 sequence holds 18 residues, the cysteine and phenylalanine included. Only the CDR3 part of the read is kept: 54 bases, read in frame from the first base. Unmatched junction bases come to 14, with V trimmed by 3 bases and J by 2 bases. The library was produced with the immunoSEQ multiplex PCR assay. For the multiplex PCR, a mixture combining 60 forward primers for TCR Vbeta segments and 13 reverse primers for TCR Jbeta segments was used. A multiplex PCR assay on genomic DNA amplified the CDR3 region of rearranged TCR beta genes. The amplified TCR beta libraries were sequenced on the Illumina HiSeq System as 87-base-pair reads. Turning to the authors' computational methods: In a later analysis, about 80 million unique TCR beta chains were counted across the 650 to 700 repertoires, and around 11 million of these chains were shared by at least two donors. Raw reads were error-corrected and collapsed into unique sequences by a nearest-neighbor algorithm in which closely related sequences were merged to remove PCR and sequencing errors. To assign V, D and J gene segments, CDR3 sequences were aligned to IMGT reference sequences. For a sequence to be retained, a match of at least six nucleotides was required to both a V gene segment and a J gene segment. A rearrangement counted as productive if the CDR3 had no stop codons and remained in frame with V and J, and every other rearrangement counted as non-productive. CDR3 was defined according to IMGT convention as the region running from the second conserved V-encoded cysteine to the conserved J-encoded phenylalanine. In an earlier analysis of roughly 610 of the donors, sequences lacking an unambiguous match to a single V gene segment were excluded. In an earlier analysis of 587 of the donors, a V segment was called functional when productive rearrangements were above 56.7%, and segregating when the standard deviation between donors exceeded 5%. A statistical classification framework was developed to diagnose cytomegalovirus status using the catalog of TCR beta chain sequences. A later analysis assigned V and J genes by comparing TCR nucleotide sequences with IMGT/GENE-DB human TR gene sequences. A later analysis assigned CDR3 sequences and most-parsimonious VDJ recombination scenarios with the TCRdist pipeline. In a later analysis, every TCR beta chain was defined by the combination of its CDR3 amino acid sequence and its V-gene family, and reads without a unique V-gene family were dropped. To address suspected cross-contamination and a sequencing artifact, a later analysis removed approximately 590 highly shared, low-generation-probability nucleotide sequences. In a later analysis, a clonal expansion index for each public chain was calculated from normalized within-repertoire ranks of inferred template counts. Generation probabilities in a later analysis came from a VDJ recombination model fitted to out-of-frame rearrangements, and those results were checked against IGoR. In a later analysis, TCR-TCR, TCR-HLA and TCR-CMV co-occurrence was scored with hypergeometric tests, and a repertoire-size bias correction was applied to TCR pairs. A later analysis estimated false discovery rates by permuting HLA or CMV assignments 20 times. In a later analysis, co-occurring TCRs were grouped with DBSCAN, and TCRdist sequence similarity was added when clustering was performed within HLA-allele-positive subsets. Repertoires with fewer than 30,000 or more than 120,000 public chains were left out of co-occurrence clustering, as were five repertoires with anomalous nucleotide sharing. TCRdb re-hosts the immuneACCESS table, in-frame sequences only. Its copies lack some clones; in the studies checked, an unresolved V gene accounts for under half of them, and the cause for the rest is not known. The V and J calls and clone size are taken from that table; D and trimming were inferred from the DNA. This sample comprises 150,000 to 200,000 clones, 81% of them detected only once. The ten top clones hold about 1.8% of the sample.

This sequence was found in a man younger than 35 in good health and CMV-seronegative. The chain links TRBV28 with TRBJ2-5; TRBD2 matches 8 bases in the middle. Sequenced: PBMCs. The bases are TGTGCCAGCAGTTTTATTGGAACGGGAGGGCCCTCTCAAGAGACCCAGTACTTC. Protein translation: CASSFIGTGGPSQETQYF.